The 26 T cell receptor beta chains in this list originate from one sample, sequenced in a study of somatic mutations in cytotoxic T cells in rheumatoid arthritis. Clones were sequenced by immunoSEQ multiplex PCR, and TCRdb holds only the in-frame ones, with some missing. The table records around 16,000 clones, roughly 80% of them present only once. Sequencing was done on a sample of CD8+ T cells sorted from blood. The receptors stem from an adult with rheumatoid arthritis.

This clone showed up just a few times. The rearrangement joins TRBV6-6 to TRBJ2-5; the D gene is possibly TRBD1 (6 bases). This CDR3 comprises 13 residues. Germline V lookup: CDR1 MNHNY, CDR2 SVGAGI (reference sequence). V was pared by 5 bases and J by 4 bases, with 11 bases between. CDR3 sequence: CASSTLQGETQYF. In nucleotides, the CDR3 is TGTGCCAGCAGTACCTTACAGGGAGAGACCCAGTACTTC.

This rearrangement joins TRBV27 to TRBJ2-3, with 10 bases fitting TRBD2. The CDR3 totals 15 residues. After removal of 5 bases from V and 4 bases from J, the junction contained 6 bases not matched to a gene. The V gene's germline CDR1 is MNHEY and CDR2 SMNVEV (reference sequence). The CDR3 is CASSASGGAADTQYF. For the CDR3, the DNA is TGTGCCAGCAGTGCCAGCGGGGGGGCAGCAGATACGCAGTATTTT.

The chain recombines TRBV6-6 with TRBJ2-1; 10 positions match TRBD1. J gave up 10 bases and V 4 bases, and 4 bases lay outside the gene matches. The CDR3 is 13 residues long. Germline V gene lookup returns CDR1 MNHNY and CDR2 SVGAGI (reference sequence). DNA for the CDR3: TGTGCCAGCAGTTTTGGGGGACAGGGGGAGCAGTTCTTC. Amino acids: CASSFGGQGEQFF.

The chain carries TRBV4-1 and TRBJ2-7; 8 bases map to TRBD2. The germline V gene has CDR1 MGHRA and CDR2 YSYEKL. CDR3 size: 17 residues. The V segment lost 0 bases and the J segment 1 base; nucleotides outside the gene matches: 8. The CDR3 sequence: CASSQELGGGPSYEQYV. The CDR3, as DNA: TGCGCCAGCAGCCAAGAGCTCGGGGGGGGGCCTTCCTACGAGCAGTACGTC.

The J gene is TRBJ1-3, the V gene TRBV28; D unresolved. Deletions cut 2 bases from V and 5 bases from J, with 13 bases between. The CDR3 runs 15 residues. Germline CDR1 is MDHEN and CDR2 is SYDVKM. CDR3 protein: CASSLRMGARNTIYF. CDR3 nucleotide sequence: TGTGCCAGCAGTTTACGCATGGGAGCTAGAAACACCATATATTTT.

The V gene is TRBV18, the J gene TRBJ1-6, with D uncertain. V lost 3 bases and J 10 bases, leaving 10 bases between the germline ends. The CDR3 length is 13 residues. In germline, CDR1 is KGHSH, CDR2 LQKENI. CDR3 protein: CASSPAAPSPLHF. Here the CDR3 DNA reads TGTGCCAGCTCACCCGCAGCCCCCTCACCCCTCCACTTT.

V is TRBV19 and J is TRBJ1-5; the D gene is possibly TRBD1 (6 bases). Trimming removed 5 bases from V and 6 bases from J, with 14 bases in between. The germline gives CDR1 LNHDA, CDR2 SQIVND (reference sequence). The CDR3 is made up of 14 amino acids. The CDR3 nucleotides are TGTGCCAGTAGTTACTCAGGGGCCGCTCAGCCCCAGCATTTT. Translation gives CASSYSGAAQPQHF.

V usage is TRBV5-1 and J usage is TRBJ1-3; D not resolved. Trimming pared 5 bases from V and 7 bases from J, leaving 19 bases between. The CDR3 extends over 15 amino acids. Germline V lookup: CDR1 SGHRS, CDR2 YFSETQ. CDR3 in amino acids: CASSPRGAGENTIYF. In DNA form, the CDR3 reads TGCGCCAGCAGTCCCCGTGGTGCGGGCGAGAACACCATATATTTT.

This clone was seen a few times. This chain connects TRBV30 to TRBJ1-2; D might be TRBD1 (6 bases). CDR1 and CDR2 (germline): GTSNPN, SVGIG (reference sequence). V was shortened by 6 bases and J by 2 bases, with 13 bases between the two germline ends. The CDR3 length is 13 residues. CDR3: CACLTGGNYGYTF. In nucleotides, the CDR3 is TGTGCCTGCCTCACGGGGGGCAACTATGGCTACACCTTC.

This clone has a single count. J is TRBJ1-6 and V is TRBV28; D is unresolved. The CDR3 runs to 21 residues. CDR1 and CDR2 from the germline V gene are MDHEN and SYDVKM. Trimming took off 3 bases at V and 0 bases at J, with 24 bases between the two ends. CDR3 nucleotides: TGTGCCAGCAGTTTTCGCGACAAGTCGATGTTCTCAAGCTCCTATAATTCACCCCTCCACTTT. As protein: CASSFRDKSMFSSSYNSPLHF.

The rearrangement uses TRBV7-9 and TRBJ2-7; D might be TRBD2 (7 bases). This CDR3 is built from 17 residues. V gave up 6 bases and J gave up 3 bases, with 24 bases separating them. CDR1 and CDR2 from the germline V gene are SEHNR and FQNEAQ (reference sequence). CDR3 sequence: CASSRVGGGARLYEQYF. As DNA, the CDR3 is TGTGCCAGCAGTCGCGTTGGGGGGGGCGCAAGGCTCTACGAGCAGTACTTC.

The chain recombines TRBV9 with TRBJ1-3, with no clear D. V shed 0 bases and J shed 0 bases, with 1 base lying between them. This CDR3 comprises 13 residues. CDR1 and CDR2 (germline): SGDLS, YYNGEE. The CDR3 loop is CASSVDSGNTIYF. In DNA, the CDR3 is TGTGCCAGCAGCGTAGACTCTGGAAACACCATATATTTT.

CDR3 nucleotides: TGTGCCAGCGGGGGAGGGGAGCTGTTTTTT. This encodes CASGGGELFF. The J gene is TRBJ2-2, the V gene TRBV6-1; either TRBD1 or TRBD2 may fit D (5 bases each). Trimming took 8 bases from V and 8 from J, leaving 6 bases between them. Germline V gene data show CDR1 as MNHNS and CDR2 as SASEGT. CDR3 length: 10 amino acids.

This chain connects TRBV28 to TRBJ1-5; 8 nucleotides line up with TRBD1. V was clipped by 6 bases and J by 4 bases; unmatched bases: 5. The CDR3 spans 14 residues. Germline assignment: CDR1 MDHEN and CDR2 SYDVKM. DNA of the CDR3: TGTGCCAGCAGAGACAGGGGAGCGAATCAGCCCCAGCATTTT. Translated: CASRDRGANQPQHF.

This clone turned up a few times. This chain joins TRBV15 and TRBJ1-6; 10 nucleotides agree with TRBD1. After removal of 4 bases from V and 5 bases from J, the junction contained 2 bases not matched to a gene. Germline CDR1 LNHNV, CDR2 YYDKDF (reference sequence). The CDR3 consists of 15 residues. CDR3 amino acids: CATSTGTGDNSPLHF. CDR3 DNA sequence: TGTGCCACCAGCACCGGGACAGGGGATAATTCACCCCTCCACTTT. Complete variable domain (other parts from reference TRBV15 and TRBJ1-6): DAMVIQNPRYQVTQFGKPVTLSCSQTLNHNVMYWYQQKSSQAPKLLFHYYDKDFNNEADTPDNFQSRRPNTSFCFLDIRSPGLGDTAMYLCATSTGTGDNSPLHFGNGTRLTVT.

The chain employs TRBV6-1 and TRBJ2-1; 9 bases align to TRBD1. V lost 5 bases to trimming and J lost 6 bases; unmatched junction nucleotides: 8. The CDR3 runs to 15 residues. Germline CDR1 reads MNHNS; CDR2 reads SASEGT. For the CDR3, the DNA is TGTGCCAGCAGTCCGTGGACAGGGGAATTCAATGAGCAGTTCTTC. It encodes CASSPWTGEFNEQFF.

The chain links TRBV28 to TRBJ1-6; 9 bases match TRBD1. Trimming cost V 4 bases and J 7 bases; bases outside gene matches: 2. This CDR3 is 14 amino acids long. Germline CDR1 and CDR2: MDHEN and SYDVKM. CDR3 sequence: CASSSGTGNSPLHF. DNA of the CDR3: TGTGCCAGCAGTTCAGGGACAGGGAATTCACCCCTCCACTTT.

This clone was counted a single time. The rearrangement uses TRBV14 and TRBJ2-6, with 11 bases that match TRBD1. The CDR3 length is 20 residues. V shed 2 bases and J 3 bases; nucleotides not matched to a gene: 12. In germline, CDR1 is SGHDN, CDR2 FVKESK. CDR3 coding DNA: TGTGCCAGCAGCCAAACGCGACGGACAGGGGGCGCTTATGGGGCCAACGTCCTGACTTTC. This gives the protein CASSQTRRTGGAYGANVLTF.

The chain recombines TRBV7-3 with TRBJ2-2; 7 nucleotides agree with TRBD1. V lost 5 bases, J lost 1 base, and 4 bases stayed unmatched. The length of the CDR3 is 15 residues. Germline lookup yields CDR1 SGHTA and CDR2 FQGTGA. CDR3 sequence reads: CASSARTGNTGELFF. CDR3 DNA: TGTGCCAGCAGCGCGAGGACAGGGAACACCGGGGAGCTGTTTTTT.

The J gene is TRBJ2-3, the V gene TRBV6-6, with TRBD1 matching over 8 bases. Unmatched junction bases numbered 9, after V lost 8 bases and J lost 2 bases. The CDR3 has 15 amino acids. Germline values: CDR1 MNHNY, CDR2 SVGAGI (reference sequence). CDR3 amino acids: CASYRGAVLTDTQYF. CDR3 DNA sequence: TGTGCCAGCTACAGGGGGGCGGTGCTCACAGATACGCAGTATTTT.

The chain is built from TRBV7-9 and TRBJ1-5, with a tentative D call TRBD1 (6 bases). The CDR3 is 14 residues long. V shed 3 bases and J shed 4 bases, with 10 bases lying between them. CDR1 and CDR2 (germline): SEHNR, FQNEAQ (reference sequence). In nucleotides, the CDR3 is TGTGCCAGCAGCTTCGGGGGCGTTAATCAGCCCCAGCATTTT. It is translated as CASSFGGVNQPQHF.

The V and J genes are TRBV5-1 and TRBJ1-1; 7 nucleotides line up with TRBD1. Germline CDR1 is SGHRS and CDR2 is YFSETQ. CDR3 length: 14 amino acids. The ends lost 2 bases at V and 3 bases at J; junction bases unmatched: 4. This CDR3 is CASSLSGTDTEAFF. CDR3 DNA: TGCGCCAGCAGCTTATCCGGGACAGACACTGAAGCTTTCTTT.

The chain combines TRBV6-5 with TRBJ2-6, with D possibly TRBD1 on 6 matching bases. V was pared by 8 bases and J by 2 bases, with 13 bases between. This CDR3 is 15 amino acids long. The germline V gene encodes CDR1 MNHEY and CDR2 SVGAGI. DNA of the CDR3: TGTGCCAGCGTAGACCACAGGGCTGGGGCCAACGTCCTGACTTTC. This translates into CASVDHRAGANVLTF.

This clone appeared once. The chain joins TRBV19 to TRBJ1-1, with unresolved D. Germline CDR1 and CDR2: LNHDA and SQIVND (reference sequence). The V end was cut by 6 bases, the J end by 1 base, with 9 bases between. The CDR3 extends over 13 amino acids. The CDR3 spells CASRWTENTEAFF. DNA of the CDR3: TGTGCCAGTAGATGGACCGAGAACACTGAAGCTTTCTTT.

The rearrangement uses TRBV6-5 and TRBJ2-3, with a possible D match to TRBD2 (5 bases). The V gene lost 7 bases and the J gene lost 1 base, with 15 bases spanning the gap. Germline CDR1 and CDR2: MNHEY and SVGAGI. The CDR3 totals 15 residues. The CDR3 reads CASTQEDPRTDTQYF. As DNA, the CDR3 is TGTGCCAGCACCCAGGAGGACCCACGCACAGATACGCAGTATTTT.

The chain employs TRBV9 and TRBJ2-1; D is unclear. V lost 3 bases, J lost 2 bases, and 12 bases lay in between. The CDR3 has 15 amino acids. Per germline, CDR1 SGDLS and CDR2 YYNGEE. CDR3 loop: CASSAGRVPYNEQFF. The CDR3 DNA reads TGTGCCAGCAGCGCCGGCCGGGTACCCTACAATGAGCAGTTCTTC.